The TCR beta chain described here comes from a study of blood T cell repertoires in COVID-19. Looking at the study overall: The United States, Italy and Spain were the sources of the acute and convalescent COVID-19 samples. Sources were T cells, B-cell-depleted T cells, or PBMCs; the material itself was cDNA or gDNA.

This clone has more than one count but fewer than ten. Original methodology: Cell counts per sample came from amplifying reference gene primers. Assay: immunoSEQ multiplex PCR; the TCRdb copy retains only in-frame clones and omits some. V and J calls and clone size are those listed in that table; D and trimming were worked out from the DNA. This table holds roughly 34,000 clones, 90% to 95% found once. The CDR3 sequence is 12 residues long. The germline gives CDR1 SGHNT, CDR2 YYREEE (reference sequence). V was pared by 1 base and J by 13 bases, with 12 bases between. Material: peripheral blood. The rearrangement joins TRBV5-4 to TRBJ2-1; D might be TRBD2 (6 bases). The receptor comes from a man aged 60 to 69 with active or convalescent COVID-19. In nucleotides, the CDR3 is TGTGCCAGCAGCTTGCCCCCGGGGGAACAGTTCTTC. This translates into CASSLPPGEQFF.